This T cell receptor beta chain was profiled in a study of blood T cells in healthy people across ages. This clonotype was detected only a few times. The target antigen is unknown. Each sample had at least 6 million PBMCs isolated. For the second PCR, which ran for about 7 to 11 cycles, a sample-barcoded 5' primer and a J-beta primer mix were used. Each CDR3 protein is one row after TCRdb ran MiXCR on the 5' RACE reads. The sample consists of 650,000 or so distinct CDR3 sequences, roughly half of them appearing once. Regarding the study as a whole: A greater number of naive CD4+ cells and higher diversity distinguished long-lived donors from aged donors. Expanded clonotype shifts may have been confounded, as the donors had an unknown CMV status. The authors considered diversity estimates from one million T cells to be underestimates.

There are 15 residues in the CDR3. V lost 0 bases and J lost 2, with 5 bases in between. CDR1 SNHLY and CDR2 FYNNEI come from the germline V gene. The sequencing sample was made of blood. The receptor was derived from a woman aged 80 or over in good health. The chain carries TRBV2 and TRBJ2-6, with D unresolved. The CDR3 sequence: CASSEARTGANVLTF. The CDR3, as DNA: TGTGCCAGCAGTGAAGCGAGGACTGGGGCCAACGTCCTGACTTTC.